Given below is one T cell receptor beta chain in context. The sample is drawn from a study of blood T cell repertoires in COVID-19. Overall study: T cells, B-cell-depleted T cells, or PBMCs supplied cDNA or gDNA.

How the authors handled the data: Nucleated cell counts were estimated from reference gene primer amplification. TCRdb keeps only in-frame clones here, not all; method: immunoSEQ multiplex PCR. From that table come the V and J calls and clone size; the DNA was used to work out D and trimming. The table records roughly 230,000 clones, around nine tenths of them present only once. Seattle's enrolled individuals joined amid active infection and were then monitored longitudinally. Germline assignment: CDR1 LGHNA and CDR2 YNFKEQ. The CDR3 is 15 amino acids. The germline V and J ends were trimmed by 6 bases and 3 bases, with 18 bases remaining between them.

The chain uses TRBV4-2 and TRBJ2-7; the D gene is possibly TRBD2 (5 bases). The TCR comes from a man aged 25-40 years with COVID-19, enrolled during active disease. Specimen: peripheral blood. The CDR3 reads CASRPAEGQGYEQYF. CDR3 DNA: TGTGCCAGCAGGCCAGCAGAGGGCCAAGGCTACGAGCAGTACTTC.